The T cell receptor beta chain under discussion was sequenced for a study of molecular identifiers for immune sequencing clone quantification. TCRdb redid the calling of the PCR reads with MiXCR, one entry per CDR3 protein. The table records nearly 650,000 distinct CDR3 sequences, roughly 27% of them present only once. Remarks on this clonotype: Sequence at one end of the junction differs from germline and may be a read error.

The germline CDR1 and CDR2 sequences are DFQATT and SNEGSKA (reference sequence). The CDR3 is 16 residues long. Sequencing input: naive CD8+ T cells from blood, with Jurkat cell RNA spiked in. Subset reported: FACS-sorted CD8+CD4-CCR7+CD45RA+ naive T cells. The receptor was isolated from a human donor in good health. Some libraries in this study had Jurkat cell RNA spiked in. This chain links TRBV20-1 with TRBJ2-7; 7 bases are shared with TRBD2. The CDR3 nucleotides read TGCAGTGCTAGAGGGGGGAGCGGGAAAAGCTCCTACGCGCAGTACTTC. Translating it yields CSARGGSGKSSYAQYF.